This T cell receptor (beta chain) stems from a study of T cell responses to AZD1222 COVID-19 vaccine. Libraries were prepared by immunoSEQ multiplex PCR; TCRdb keeps only in-frame clonotypes and omits some of them. The sample records approximately 100,000 clones, about 89% being singletons. CDR1 and CDR2 (germline): SQVTM, ANQGSEA. The CDR3 runs to 16 residues. With 5 bases removed from V and 3 bases from J, the gap between germline ends came to 22 bases. Points from the study as a whole: A mostly white British donor set with more females was recruited, and clonal diversity was possibly underestimated.

As for this clone: Its antigen is not known.

This sequence joins TRBV29-1 and TRBJ1-2; the D gene is possibly TRBD1 (6 bases). Sequencing was performed on peripheral blood, taken on day 0 of AZD1222 vaccination. This sequence originates from an adult in good health. The CDR3 loop is CSVPSSGSRTDYGYTF. In nucleotides, the CDR3 is TGCAGCGTTCCCTCGTCGGGCTCCAGGACAGACTATGGCTACACCTTC. Variable domain in full (rest from reference TRBV29-1 and TRBJ1-2): SAVISQKPSRDICQRGTSLTIQCQVDSQVTMMFWYRQQPGQSLTLIATANQGSEATYESGFVIDKFPISRPNLTFSTLTVSNMSPEDSSIYLCSVPSSGSRTDYGYTFGSGTRLTVV.